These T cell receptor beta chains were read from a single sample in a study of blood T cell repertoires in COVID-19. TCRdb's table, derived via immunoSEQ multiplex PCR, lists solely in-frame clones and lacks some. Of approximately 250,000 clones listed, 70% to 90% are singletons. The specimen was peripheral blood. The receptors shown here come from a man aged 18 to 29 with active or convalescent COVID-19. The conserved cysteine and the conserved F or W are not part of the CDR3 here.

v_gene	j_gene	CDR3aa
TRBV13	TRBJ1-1	ASRRNQGTAEAF
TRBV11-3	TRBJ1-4	ASSLMGGEKLF
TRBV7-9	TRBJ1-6	ASSFELGQGNSPLH
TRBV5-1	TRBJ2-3	ASSFLDPRVTQY
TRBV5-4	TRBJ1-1	ASSSSNTEAF
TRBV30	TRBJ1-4	AWSDPTGTNEKLF
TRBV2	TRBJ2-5	ASDRGRGETQY
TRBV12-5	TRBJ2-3	ASGFGLAGVQGTDTQY
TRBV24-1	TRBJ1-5	ATSGGQDQPQH
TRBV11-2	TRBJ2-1	ASSLDRDNEQF
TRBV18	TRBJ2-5	ASSQRTETQY
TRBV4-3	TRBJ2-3	ASSPLTSGTLDTQY
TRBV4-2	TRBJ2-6	ASSQDQGNGANVLT
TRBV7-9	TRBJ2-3	ASSVSGRAGTQY
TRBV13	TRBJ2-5	ASSLGGAVKGGETQY
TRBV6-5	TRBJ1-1	VREATEAF
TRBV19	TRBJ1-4	ASKNRDRGEKLF
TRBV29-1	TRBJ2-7	SVGQTYEQY
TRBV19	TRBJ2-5	ASSTSGGLYQD
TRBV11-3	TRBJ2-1	ASSLGTGGYNEQF
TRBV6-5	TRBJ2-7	ASRLGQNYEQY
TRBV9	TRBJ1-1	ASSAGGVSEAF
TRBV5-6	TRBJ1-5	ASSVTGGNQPQH
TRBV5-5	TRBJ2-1	ASSLLAGAFNEQF
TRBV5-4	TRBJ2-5	ASSLGEREETQY
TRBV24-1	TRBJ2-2	ATSGPPGGARVGELF
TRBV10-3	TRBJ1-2	AIGQGADYT
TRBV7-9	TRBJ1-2	ASRQIFIVRGPSDYGYT
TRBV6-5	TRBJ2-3	ASSYKRGTDTQY
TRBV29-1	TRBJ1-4	SVPGTGDEKLF
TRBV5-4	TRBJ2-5	ASSVHPGAQYQETQY
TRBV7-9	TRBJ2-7	ASSLPGLAGAYEQY
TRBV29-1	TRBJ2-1	SDQRSSYNEQF
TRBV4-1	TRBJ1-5	ASNRGVGNQPQH
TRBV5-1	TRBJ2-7	ASSQTGPRYEQY
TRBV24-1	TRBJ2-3	ASNGGLDTDTQY
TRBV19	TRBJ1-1	ASSIDQLTPGNTEAF
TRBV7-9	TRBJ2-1	ASSLSVGVWDNEQF
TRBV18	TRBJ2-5	ASSPTTSGSGETQY
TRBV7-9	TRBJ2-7	ASSSNFGTVYEQY